The source of this T cell receptor beta chain is a study of neurological immune-mediated disorders. The making of cDNA relied on 5'RACE with 10-nucleotide random UMIs. Each CDR3 protein gets one entry after TCRdb re-called the 5' RACE reads with MiXCR. In the table there are 90,000 to 150,000 distinct CDR3 sequences, roughly 3.2% of which are singletons. With 1 base clipped from V and 5 bases from J, the junction kept 11 bases outside the gene matches. Germline CDR1 reads DFQATT; CDR2 reads SNEGSKA (reference sequence). The CDR3 contains 17 residues. This clonotype was counted ten times or more. J is TRBJ2-3 and V is TRBV20-1, with 11 bases identical to TRBD2. The sample consisted of PBMCs. The origin of this receptor is a woman aged 25 to 39 with multiple sclerosis. The CDR3 nucleotides are TGCAGTGCTAGAGCCACCACTCTAGCGGGGGGACTAGATACGCAGTATTTT. Its translation: CSARATTLAGGLDTQYF.